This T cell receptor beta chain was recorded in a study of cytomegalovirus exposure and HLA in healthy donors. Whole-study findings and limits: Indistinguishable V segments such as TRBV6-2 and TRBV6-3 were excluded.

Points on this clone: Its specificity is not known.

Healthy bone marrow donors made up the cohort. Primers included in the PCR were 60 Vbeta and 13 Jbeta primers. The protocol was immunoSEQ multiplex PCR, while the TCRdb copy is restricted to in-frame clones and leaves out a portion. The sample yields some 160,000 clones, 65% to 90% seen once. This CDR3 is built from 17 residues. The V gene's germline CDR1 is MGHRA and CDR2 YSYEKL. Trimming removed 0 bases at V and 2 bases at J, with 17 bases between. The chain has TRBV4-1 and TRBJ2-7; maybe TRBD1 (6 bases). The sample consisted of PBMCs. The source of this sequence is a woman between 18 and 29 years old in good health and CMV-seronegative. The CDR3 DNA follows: TGCGCCAGCAGCCAAGATATCGAGACAGGCGTTACCTACGAGCAGTACTTC. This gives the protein CASSQDIETGVTYEQYF.